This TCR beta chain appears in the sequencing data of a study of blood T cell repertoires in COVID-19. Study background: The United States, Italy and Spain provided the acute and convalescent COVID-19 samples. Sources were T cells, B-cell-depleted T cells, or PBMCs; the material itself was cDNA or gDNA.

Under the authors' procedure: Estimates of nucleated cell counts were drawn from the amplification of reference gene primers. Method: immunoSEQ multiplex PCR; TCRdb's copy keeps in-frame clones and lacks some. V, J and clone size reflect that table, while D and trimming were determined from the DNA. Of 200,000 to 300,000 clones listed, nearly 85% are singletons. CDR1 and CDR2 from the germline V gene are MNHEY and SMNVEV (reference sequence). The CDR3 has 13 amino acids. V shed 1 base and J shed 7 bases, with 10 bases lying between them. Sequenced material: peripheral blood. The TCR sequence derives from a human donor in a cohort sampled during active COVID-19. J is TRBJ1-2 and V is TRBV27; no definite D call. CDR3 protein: CASSLLAGRGYTF. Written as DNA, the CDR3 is TGTGCCAGCAGTTTATTGGCAGGTCGTGGCTACACCTTC.